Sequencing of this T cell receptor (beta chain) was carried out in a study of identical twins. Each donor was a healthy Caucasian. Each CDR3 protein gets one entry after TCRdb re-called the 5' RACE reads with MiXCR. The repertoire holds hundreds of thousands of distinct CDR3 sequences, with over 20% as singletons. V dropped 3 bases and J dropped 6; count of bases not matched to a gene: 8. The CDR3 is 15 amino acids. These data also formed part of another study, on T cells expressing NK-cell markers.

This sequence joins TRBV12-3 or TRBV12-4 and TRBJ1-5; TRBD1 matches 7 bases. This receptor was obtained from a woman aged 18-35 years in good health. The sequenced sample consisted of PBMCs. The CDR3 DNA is TGTGCCAGCAGTTTGGGAAGACAGGGCCTTCAGCCCCAGCATTTT. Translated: CASSLGRQGLQPQHF.